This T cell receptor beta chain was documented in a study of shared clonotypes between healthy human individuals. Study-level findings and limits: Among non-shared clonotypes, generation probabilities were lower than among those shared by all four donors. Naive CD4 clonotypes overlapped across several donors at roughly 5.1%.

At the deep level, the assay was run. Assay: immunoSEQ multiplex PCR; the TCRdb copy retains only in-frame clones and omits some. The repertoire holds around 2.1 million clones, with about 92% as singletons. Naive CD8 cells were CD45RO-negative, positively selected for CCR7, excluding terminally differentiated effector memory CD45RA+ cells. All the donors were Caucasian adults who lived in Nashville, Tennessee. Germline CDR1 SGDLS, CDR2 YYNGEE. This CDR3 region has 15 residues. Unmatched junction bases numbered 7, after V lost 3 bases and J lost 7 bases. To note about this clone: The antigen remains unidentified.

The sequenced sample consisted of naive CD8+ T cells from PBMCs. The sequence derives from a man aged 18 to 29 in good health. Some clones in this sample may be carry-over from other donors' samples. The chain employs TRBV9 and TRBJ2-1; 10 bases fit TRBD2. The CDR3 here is CASSEEREGLNEQFF. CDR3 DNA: TGTGCCAGCAGCGAGGAGCGGGAGGGCCTTAATGAGCAGTTCTTC.